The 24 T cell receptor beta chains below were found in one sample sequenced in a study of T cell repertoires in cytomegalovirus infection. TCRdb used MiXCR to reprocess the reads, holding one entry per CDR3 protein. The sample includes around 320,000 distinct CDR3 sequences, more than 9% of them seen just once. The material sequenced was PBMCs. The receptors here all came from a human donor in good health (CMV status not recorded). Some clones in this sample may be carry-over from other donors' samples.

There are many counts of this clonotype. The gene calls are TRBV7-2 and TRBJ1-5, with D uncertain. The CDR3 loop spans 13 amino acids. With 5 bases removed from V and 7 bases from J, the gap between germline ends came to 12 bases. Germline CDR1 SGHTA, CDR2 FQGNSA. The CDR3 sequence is CASSPPGVQPQHF. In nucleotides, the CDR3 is TGTGCCAGCAGCCCCCCCGGGGTCCAGCCCCAGCATTTT.

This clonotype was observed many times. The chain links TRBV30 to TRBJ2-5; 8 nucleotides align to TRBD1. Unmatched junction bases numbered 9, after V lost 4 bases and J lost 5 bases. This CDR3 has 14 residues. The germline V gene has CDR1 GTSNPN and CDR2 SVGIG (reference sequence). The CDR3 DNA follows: TGTGCCTGGATCCAGGGGGCTGGTCTGGAGACCCAGTACTTC. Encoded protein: CAWIQGAGLETQYF.

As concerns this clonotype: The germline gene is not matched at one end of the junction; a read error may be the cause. The CDR3 nucleotides are TGTGCCAGCAGCTTAACAGCGGGGGCCAACGAGCAGTACTTC. It encodes CASSLTAGANEQYF. The chain uses TRBV5-3 and TRBJ2-7; 8 bases match TRBD2. TRBV5-3 is an ORF, with its function uncertain. The CDR3 runs 14 residues.

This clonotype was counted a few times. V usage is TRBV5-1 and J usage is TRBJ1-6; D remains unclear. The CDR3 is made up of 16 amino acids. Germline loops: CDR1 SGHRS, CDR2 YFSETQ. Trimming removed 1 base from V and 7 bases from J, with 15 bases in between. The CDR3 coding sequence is TGCGCCAGCAGCTTGCGGACCGGGTTAAGCAATTCACCCCTCCACTTT. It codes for CASSLRTGLSNSPLHF.

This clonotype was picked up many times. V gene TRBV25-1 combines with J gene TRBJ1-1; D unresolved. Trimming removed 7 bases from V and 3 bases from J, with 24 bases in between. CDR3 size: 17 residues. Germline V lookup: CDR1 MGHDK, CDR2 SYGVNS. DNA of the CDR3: TGTGCCAGCAACGGGTGGCAGACCCAGAAAGGGTACACTGAAGCTTTCTTT. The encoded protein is CASNGWQTQKGYTEAFF.

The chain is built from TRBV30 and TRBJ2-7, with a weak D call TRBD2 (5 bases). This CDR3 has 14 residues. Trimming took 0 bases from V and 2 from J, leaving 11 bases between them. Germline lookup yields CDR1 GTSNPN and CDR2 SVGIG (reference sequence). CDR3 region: CAWSVHRGAYEQYF. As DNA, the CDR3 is TGTGCCTGGAGTGTACATCGGGGAGCCTACGAGCAGTACTTC.

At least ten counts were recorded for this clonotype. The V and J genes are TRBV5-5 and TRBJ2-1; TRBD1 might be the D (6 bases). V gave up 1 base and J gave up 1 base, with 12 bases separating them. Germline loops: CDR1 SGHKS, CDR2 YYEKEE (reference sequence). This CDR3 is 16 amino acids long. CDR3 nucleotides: TGTGCCAGCAGCTTGTTTCAGGGGAGATCCTACAATGAGCAGTTCTTC. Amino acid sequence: CASSLFQGRSYNEQFF.

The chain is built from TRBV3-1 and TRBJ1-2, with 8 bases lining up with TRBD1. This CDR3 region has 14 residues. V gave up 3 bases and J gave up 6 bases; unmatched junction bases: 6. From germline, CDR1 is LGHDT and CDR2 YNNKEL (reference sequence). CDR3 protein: CASSHPRGPDGYTF. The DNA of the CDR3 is TGTGCCAGCAGCCATCCCAGGGGGCCGGATGGCTACACCTTC.

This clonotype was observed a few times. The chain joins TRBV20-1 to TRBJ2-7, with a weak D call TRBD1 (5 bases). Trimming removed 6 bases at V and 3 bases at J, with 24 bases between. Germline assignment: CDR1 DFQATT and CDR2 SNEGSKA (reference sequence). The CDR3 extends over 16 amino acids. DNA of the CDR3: TGCAGTGCCATGATCAAAAGGACATCCCTACGCTACGAGCAGTACTTC. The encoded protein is CSAMIKRTSLRYEQYF.

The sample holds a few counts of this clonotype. CDR3 bases: TGTGCCAGCAGCGGAGGGATATCGCAAGAGACCCAGTACTTC. Translated, it gives CASSGGISQETQYF. This chain joins TRBV7-9 and TRBJ2-5; possibly TRBD2 for D (6 bases). Germline CDR1 SEHNR, CDR2 FQNEAQ (reference sequence). V was cut by 5 bases and J by 2 bases, with 12 bases left in between. This CDR3 spans 14 amino acids.

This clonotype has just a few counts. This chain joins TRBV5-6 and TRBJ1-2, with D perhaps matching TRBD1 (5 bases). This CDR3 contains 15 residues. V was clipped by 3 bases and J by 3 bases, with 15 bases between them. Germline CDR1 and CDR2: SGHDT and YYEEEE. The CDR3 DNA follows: TGTGCCAGCAGCTCTTGGGCCGACAGACACTATGGCTACACCTTC. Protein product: CASSSWADRHYGYTF.

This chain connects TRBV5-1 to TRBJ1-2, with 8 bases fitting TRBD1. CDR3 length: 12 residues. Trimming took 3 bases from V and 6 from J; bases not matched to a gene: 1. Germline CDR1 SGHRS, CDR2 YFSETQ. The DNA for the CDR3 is TGCGCCAGCAGCTCAGGGGGCCATGGCTACACCTTC. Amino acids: CASSSGGHGYTF.

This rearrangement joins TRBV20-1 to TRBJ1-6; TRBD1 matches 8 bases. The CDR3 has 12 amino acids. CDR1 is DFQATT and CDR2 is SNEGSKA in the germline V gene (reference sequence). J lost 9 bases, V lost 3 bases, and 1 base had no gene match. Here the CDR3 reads CSARGQASPLHF. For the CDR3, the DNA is TGCAGTGCTAGGGGACAGGCTTCACCCCTCCACTTT.

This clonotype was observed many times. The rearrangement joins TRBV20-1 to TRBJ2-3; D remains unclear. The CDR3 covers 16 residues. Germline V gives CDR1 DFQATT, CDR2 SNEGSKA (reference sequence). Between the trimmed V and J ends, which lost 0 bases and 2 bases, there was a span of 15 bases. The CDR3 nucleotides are TGCAGTGCTAGAGATCTGAGCTTCGGTTCCACAGATACGCAGTATTTT. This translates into CSARDLSFGSTDTQYF.

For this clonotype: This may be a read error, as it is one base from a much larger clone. The CDR3 coding sequence is TGTGCCAGCAGCTTAGGTGGGGGCGGTGGCTACAACTTC. Its translation is CASSLGGGGGYNF. J is TRBJ1-2 and V is TRBV7-2; D may be TRBD1 (6 bases). CDR1 SGHTA and CDR2 FQGNSA come from the germline V gene. This CDR3 contains 13 residues.

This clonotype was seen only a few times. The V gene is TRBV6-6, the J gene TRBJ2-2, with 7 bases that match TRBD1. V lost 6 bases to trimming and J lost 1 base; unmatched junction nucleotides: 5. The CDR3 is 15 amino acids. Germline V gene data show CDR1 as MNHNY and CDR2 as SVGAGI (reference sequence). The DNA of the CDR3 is TGTGCCAGCAGCCTACAGGGGATGAACACCGGGGAGCTGTTTTTT. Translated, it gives CASSLQGMNTGELFF.

This chain's CDR3 is CASSEGYSQYF. CDR3 bases: TGTGCCAGCAGTGAGGGCTATTCGCAGTATTTT. The chain links TRBV25-1 to TRBJ2-3; D is unclear. Germline lookup yields CDR1 MGHDK and CDR2 SYGVNS. This CDR3 contains 11 residues. The germline V and J ends were trimmed by 3 bases and 10 bases, with 8 bases remaining between them.

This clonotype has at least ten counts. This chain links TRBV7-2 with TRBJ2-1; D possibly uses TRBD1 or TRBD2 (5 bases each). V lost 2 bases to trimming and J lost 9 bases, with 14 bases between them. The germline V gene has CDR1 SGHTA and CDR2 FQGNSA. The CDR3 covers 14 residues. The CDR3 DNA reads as TGTGCCAGCAGCTTACTCAGGGAGCTTGGTGAGCAGTTCTTC. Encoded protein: CASSLLRELGEQFF.

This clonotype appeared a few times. DNA for the CDR3: TGTGCCAGCAGCTTTACGCTCCTTGGTAGCAATCAGCCCCAGCATTTT. It specifies CASSFTLLGSNQPQHF. The chain joins TRBV5-6 to TRBJ1-5; D unresolved. Trimming shortened V by 2 bases and J by 0 bases, and 12 bases separated the two germline ends. Germline lookup yields CDR1 SGHDT and CDR2 YYEEEE. The CDR3 loop spans 16 amino acids.

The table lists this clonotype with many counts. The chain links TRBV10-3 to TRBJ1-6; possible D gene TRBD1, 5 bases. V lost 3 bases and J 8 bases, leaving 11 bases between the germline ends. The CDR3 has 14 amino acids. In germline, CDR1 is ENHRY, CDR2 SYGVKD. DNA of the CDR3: TGTGCCATCAGTGAATTGGGACCGGATTCACCCCTCCACTTT. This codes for CAISELGPDSPLHF.

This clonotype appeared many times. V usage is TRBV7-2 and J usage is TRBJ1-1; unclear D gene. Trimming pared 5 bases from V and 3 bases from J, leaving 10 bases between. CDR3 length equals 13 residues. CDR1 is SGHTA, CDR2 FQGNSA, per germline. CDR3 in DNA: TGTGCCAGCAGCCGGAAGGGAGACACTGAAGCTTTCTTT. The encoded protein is CASSRKGDTEAFF. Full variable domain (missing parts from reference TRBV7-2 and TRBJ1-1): GAGVSQSPSNKVTEKGKDVELRCDPISGHTALYWYRQSLGQGLEFLIYFQGNSAPDKSGLPSDRFSAERTGGSVSTLTIQRTQQEDSAVYLCASSRKGDTEAFFGQGTRLTVV.

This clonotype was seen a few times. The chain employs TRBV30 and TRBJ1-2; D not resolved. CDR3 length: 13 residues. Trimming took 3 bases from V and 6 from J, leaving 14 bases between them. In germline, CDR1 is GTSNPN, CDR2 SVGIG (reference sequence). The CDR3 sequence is CAWRQGLLHGYTF. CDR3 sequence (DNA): TGTGCCTGGAGACAAGGACTCCTTCATGGCTACACCTTC.

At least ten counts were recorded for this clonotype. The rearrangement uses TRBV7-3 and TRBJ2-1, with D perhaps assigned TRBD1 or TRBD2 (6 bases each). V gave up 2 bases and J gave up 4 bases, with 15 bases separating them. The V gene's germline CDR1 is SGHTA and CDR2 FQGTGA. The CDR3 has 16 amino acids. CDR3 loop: CASSLFPGARYNEQFF. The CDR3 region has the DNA TGTGCCAGCAGCTTATTCCCGGGGGCTCGATACAATGAGCAGTTCTTC.

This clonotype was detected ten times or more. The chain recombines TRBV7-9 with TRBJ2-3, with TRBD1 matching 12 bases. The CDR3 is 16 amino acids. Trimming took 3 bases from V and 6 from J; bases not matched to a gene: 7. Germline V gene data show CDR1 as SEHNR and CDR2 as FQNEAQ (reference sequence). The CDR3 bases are TGTGCCAGCAGCTTTAGCGGGACAGGGGGCAAGGATACGCAGTATTTT. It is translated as CASSFSGTGGKDTQYF.